The rows below give T cell receptor beta chains drawn from one sample of a study of blood T cells in healthy people across ages. TCRdb itself ran the 5' RACE reads through MiXCR, one entry per CDR3 protein. This table holds some 1.6 million distinct CDR3 sequences, around 35% found once. Sequences were obtained from blood. These receptors originate from a woman aged 25-40 years in good health. CDR3s include the opening cysteine and the closing phenylalanine or tryptophan. Fields, in order: clone size, D gene, V gene, J gene, CDR3 DNA, CDR3 protein. The D gene is left open where the match is weak. The size entry is marked missing in some rows and otherwise reads once, few, many or a size class.

abundance: .
d_gene: TRBD1
v_gene: TRBV5-1
j_gene: TRBJ2-2
CDR3nt: TGCGCCAGCAGCTTCAGTGACAGGGGGCGAACCGGGGAGCTGTTTTTT
CDR3aa: CASSFSDRGRTGELFF

abundance: few
d_gene: TRBD2
v_gene: TRBV27
j_gene: TRBJ2-1
CDR3nt: TGTGCCAGCAGTTTCCACACTAGCGGGCTCTACAATGAGCAGTTCTTC
CDR3aa: CASSFHTSGLYNEQFF

abundance: .
d_gene: .
v_gene: TRBV7-2
j_gene: TRBJ1-1
CDR3nt: TGTGCCAGCAGCCCCGGGGACGGCCTGAACACTGAAGCTTTCTTT
CDR3aa: CASSPGDGLNTEAFF

abundance: few
d_gene: TRBD1
v_gene: TRBV7-3
j_gene: TRBJ1-6
CDR3nt: TGTGCCAGCAGCGAGACAGGGAATTCACCCCTCCACTTT
CDR3aa: CASSETGNSPLHF

abundance: .
d_gene: .
v_gene: TRBV9
j_gene: TRBJ2-1
CDR3nt: TGTGCCAGCAGCGTAGTCCCTAATGAGCAGTTCTTC
CDR3aa: CASSVVPNEQFF

abundance: few
d_gene: TRBD1
v_gene: TRBV6-1
j_gene: TRBJ2-6
CDR3nt: TGTGCCAGCAGGGGGACAGGGGAGAGCTCTGGGGCCAACGTCCTGACTTTC
CDR3aa: CASRGTGESSGANVLTF

abundance: many
d_gene: TRBD2
v_gene: TRBV3-1
j_gene: TRBJ2-3
CDR3nt: TGTGCCAGCAGTCTGACTAGCGGGGTGACAGATACGCAGTATTTT
CDR3aa: CASSLTSGVTDTQYF

abundance: few
d_gene: .
v_gene: TRBV28
j_gene: TRBJ2-1
CDR3nt: TGTGCCAGCAGCACGGACCTAAATGAGCAGTTCTTC
CDR3aa: CASSTDLNEQFF

abundance: few
d_gene: .
v_gene: TRBV10-3
j_gene: TRBJ1-2
CDR3nt: TGTGCCATCAGTGAGTACGAGGGTTCCGCCTATGGCTACACCTTC
CDR3aa: CAISEYEGSAYGYTF

abundance: .
d_gene: .
v_gene: TRBV4-2
j_gene: TRBJ2-3
CDR3nt: TGTGCCAGCAGCCAACGCAGGGGTATGAACCGGGACTACCACCTAGATACGCAGTATTTT
CDR3aa: CASSQRRGMNRDYHLDTQYF

abundance: .
d_gene: TRBD1
v_gene: TRBV6-5
j_gene: TRBJ2-7
CDR3nt: TGTGCCAGCAGTAAAGGACAGGGACGCTGCGAGCAGTACTTC
CDR3aa: CASSKGQGRCEQYF

abundance: few
d_gene: .
v_gene: TRBV2
j_gene: TRBJ1-1
CDR3nt: TGTGCCAGCAGTAATACAGGGAACACTGAAGCTTTCTTT
CDR3aa: CASSNTGNTEAFF

abundance: .
d_gene: TRBD2
v_gene: TRBV20-1
j_gene: TRBJ2-7
CDR3nt: TGCAGTGCTCCAGACTCCCGACAGTTGGGGACTAGCGAGTACGAGCAGTACTTC
CDR3aa: CSAPDSRQLGTSEYEQYF

abundance: few
d_gene: .
v_gene: TRBV20-1
j_gene: TRBJ2-3
CDR3nt: TGCAGTGTATACGGGGTTCTCACAGATACGCAGTATTTT
CDR3aa: CSVYGVLTDTQYF

abundance: .
d_gene: TRBD1
v_gene: TRBV5-6
j_gene: TRBJ2-7
CDR3nt: TGTGCCAGCAGTCGAGGACAGGGTTACTCCTACGAGCAGTACTTC
CDR3aa: CASSRGQGYSYEQYF

abundance: few
d_gene: .
v_gene: TRBV20-1
j_gene: TRBJ1-1
CDR3nt: TGCAGAGGAGAGACTGAAGCTTTCTTT
CDR3aa: CRGETEAFF

abundance: few
d_gene: TRBD1
v_gene: TRBV6-1
j_gene: TRBJ2-5
CDR3nt: TGTGCCAGCAGCGCAAGACAGGGGTCAAAAGGGGCCCAGTACTTC
CDR3aa: CASSARQGSKGAQYF

abundance: .
d_gene: TRBD1
v_gene: TRBV6-1
j_gene: TRBJ2-4
CDR3nt: TGTGCCAGCAGTGAATTACAGGGGGCGCATCGGTACTTC
CDR3aa: CASSELQGAHRYF

abundance: .
d_gene: .
v_gene: TRBV7-8
j_gene: TRBJ1-2
CDR3nt: TGTGCCAGCAGCCCTCAGGGGACCGACTATGGCTACACCTTC
CDR3aa: CASSPQGTDYGYTF

abundance: .
d_gene: .
v_gene: TRBV7-9
j_gene: TRBJ2-1
CDR3nt: TGTGCCAGCAGCTTATTAGCGACCTCCTACAGTGAGCAGTTCTTC
CDR3aa: CASSLLATSYSEQFF

abundance: .
d_gene: .
v_gene: TRBV27
j_gene: TRBJ2-3
CDR3nt: TGTGCCAGCACTCGAAATCCAGGCGGGGCGGGCGTAGATACGCAGTATTTT
CDR3aa: CASTRNPGGAGVDTQYF

abundance: .
d_gene: .
v_gene: TRBV5-1
j_gene: TRBJ1-1
CDR3nt: TGCGCCAGCAGCTTCGGCAGGGTCACTGAAGCTTTCTTT
CDR3aa: CASSFGRVTEAFF